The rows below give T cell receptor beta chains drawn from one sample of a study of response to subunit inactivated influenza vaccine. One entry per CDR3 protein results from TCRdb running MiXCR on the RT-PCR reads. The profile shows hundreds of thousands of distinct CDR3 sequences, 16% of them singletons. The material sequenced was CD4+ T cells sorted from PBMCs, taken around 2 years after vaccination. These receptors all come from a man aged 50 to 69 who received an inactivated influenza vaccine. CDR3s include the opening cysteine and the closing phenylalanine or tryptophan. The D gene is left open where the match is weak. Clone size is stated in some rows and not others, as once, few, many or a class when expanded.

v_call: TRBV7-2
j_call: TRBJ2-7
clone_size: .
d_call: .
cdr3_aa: CASSLARAGLALEQYF
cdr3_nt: TGTGCCAGCAGCTTAGCGAGAGCAGGCCTTGCGCTCGAGCAGTACTTC

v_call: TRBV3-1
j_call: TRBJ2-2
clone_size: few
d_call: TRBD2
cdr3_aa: CASSHNSQRGATGELFF
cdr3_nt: TGTGCCAGCAGCCATAACAGTCAGCGGGGGGCAACCGGGGAGCTGTTTTTT

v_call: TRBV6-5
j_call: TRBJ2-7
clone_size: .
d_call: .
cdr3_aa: CASTRRDEQYF
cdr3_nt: TGTGCCAGCACTAGAAGGGACGAGCAGTACTTC

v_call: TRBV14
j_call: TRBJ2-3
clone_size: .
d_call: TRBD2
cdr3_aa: CASSLWTSGSTDTQYF
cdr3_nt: TGTGCCAGCAGCCTCTGGACTAGCGGGAGCACAGATACGCAGTATTTT

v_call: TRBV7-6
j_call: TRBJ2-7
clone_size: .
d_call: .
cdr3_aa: CASSLRERGEQYF
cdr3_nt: TGTGCCAGCAGCCTCCGGGAGAGGGGCGAGCAGTACTTC

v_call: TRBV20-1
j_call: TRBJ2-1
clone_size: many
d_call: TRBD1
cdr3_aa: CSAPFGGTGMSGGEQFF
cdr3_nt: TGCAGTGCCCCTTTTGGTGGGACAGGGATGTCCGGGGGTGAGCAGTTCTTC

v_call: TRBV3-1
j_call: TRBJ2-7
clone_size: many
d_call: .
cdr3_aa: CASSQYYEQYF
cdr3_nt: TGTGCCAGCAGCCAGTACTACGAGCAGTACTTC

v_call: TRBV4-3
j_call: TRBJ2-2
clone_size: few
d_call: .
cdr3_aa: CASSQEEATGELFF
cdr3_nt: TGCGCCAGCAGCCAAGAAGAAGCCACCGGGGAGCTGTTTTTT

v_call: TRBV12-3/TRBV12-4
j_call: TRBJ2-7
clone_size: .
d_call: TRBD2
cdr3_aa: CASSSTDPAGDEQYF
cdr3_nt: TGTGCCAGCAGTTCAACCGACCCTGCGGGAGACGAGCAGTACTTC

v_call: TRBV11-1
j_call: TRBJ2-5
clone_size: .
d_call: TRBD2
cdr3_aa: CASSLVVSGGMRQETQYF
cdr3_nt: TGTGCCAGCAGCTTAGTCGTCTCGGGAGGGATGCGACAAGAGACCCAGTACTTC

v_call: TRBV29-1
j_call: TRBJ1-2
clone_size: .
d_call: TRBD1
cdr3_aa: CSVGQGGYTF
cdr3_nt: TGCAGCGTTGGACAGGGAGGCTACACCTTC

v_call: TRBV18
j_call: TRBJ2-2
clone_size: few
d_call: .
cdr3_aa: CASSPGQASNTGELFF
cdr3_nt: TGTGCCAGCTCACCCGGCCAGGCGTCGAACACCGGGGAGCTGTTTTTT

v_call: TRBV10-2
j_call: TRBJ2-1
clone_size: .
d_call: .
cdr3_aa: CASRVSSYNEQFF
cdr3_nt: TGCGCCAGCCGAGTGAGCTCCTACAATGAGCAGTTCTTC

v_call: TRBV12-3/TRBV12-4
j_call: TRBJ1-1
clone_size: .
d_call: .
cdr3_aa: CASTLRGAPEAFF
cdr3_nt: TGTGCCAGCACCCTGAGGGGGGCCCCTGAAGCTTTCTTT

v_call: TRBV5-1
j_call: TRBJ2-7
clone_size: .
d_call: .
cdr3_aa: CASSDRVGYEQYF
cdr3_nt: TGCGCCAGCAGCGATAGGGTCGGATACGAGCAGTACTTC

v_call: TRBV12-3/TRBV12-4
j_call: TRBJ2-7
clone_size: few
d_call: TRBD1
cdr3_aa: CASSPQGTAYEQYF
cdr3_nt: TGTGCCAGCAGTCCTCAAGGGACAGCCTACGAGCAGTACTTC

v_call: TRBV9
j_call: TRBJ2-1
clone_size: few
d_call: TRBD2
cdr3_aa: CASSVGGSGRAGSSEQFF
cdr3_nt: TGTGCCAGCAGCGTAGGGGGTAGCGGGAGGGCCGGTTCCAGTGAGCAGTTCTTC